This is a list of T cell receptor beta chains from one sample in a study of Ad26.COV2.S vaccination and SARS-CoV-2 variants. Assay: immunoSEQ multiplex PCR; the TCRdb copy retains only in-frame clones and omits some. The table lists roughly 410,000 clones, around 82% of them singletons. This material consisted of peripheral blood, taken in a trial of Ad26.COV2.S vaccine versus placebo. These receptors were obtained from a person aged 18-65 years who received the Ad26.COV2.S COVID-19 vaccine or a placebo. The CDR3 runs from the conserved cysteine through the conserved F or W. A D gene is named only where the DNA matches it firmly. Not all rows give a size; the values are once, few, many and, for expanded clones, a class.

>NA|NA|TRBJ1-2|TRBV11-2
TGTGCCAGCGCTACTACCGTGGTGGGAGGCTACACCTTC
CASATTVVGGYTF
>NA|TRBD2|TRBJ2-5|TRBV5-4
TGTGCCAGCAGCGAGTGGGGACTAGCGGGACAAGAGACCCAGTACTTC
CASSEWGLAGQETQYF
>NA|NA|TRBJ2-1|TRBV4-1
TGCGCCAGCAGCCAATTTACCGCTGAAAGAGGCCATGAGCAGTTCTTC
CASSQFTAERGHEQFF
>NA|TRBD1|TRBJ2-7|TRBV5-1
TGCGCCAGCGGCGGGACCAGGGGGCACGAGCAGTACTTC
CASGGTRGHEQYF
>NA|NA|TRBJ2-7|TRBV7-9
TGTGCCAGCAGCCCTGGTAGGGGCCCCCGACAGCAGTACTTC
CASSPGRGPRQQYF
>NA|TRBD1|TRBJ1-1|TRBV4-2
TGTGCCAGCAGGACATACAGGGGCAACACTGAAGCTTTCTTT
CASRTYRGNTEAFF
>few|NA|TRBJ1-5|TRBV5-1
TGCGCCAGCAGCCCAGGATCTCAGGATTATCAGCCCCAGCATTTT
CASSPGSQDYQPQHF
>NA|NA|TRBJ2-7|TRBV6-1
TGTGCCAGCAGTGAGGGAGGCCCCTACGAGCAGTACTTC
CASSEGGPYEQYF
>NA|NA|TRBJ1-5|TRBV2
TGTGCCAGCAAGACCGGTAGCAATCAGCCCCAGCATTTT
CASKTGSNQPQHF
>once|TRBD1|TRBJ1-2|TRBV5-1
TGCGCCAGCAGATCCACATTGGGGGGCAGGGGGACTCCTAACTATGGCTACACCTTC
CASRSTLGGRGTPNYGYTF
>NA|TRBD1|TRBJ1-5|TRBV18
TGTGCCAGCTCACAACAGGGGGTTGGGAGCAATCAGCCCCAGCATTTT
CASSQQGVGSNQPQHF
>NA|NA|TRBJ2-1|TRBV18
TGTGCCAGCTCACCCGAAACCGGGAGCCCCAATGAGCAGTTCTTC
CASSPETGSPNEQFF
>once|NA|TRBJ2-1|TRBV6-5
TGTGCCAGCAGGGCGCGGGACTTGCAGTTCTTC
CASRARDLQFF
>NA|NA|TRBJ2-2|TRBV19
TGTGCCAGTAGTTCGGGCGTCGGGGAGCTGTTTTTT
CASSSGVGELFF
>NA|TRBD1|TRBJ2-1|TRBV27
TGTGCCAGTCACGACCCAGGGGGCAGACTTGACAATGAGCAGTTCTTC
CASHDPGGRLDNEQFF
>few|NA|TRBJ1-5|TRBV6-1
TGTGCCAGCAGTGAAGCGGTGAGGCAGCCCCAGCATTTT
CASSEAVRQPQHF